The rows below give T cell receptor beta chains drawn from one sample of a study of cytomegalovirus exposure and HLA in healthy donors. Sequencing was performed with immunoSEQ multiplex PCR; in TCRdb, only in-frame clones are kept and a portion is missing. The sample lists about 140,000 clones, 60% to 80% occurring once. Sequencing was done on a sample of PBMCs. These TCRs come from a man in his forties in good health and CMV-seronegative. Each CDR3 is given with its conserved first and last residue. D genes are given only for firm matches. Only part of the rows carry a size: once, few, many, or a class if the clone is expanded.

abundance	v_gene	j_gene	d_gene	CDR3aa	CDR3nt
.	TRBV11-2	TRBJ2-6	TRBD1	CASRGQGALSGANVLTF	TGTGCCAGCAGGGGACAGGGGGCGCTCTCCGGGGCCAACGTCCTGACTTTC
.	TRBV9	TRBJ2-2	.	CASSVGGQGLTGELFF	TGTGCCAGCAGCGTAGGAGGCCAGGGTTTAACCGGGGAGCTGTTTTTT
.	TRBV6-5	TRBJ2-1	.	CASSYSGQAYNEQFF	TGTGCCAGCAGTTACTCGGGGCAGGCTTACAATGAGCAGTTCTTC
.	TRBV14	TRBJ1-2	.	CASSQDLAGAVYGYTF	TGTGCCAGCAGCCAAGATTTGGCGGGGGCGGTATATGGCTACACCTTC
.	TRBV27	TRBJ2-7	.	CASSLSPTTGAYEQYF	TGTGCCAGCAGTTTAAGCCCCACTACAGGCGCCTACGAGCAGTACTTC
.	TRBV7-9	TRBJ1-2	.	CSSSLSRNLASYGYTF	TGTTCCAGCAGCTTGAGTCGGAACCTAGCGTCCTATGGCTACACCTTC
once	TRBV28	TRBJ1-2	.	CASREDSIYGYTF	TGTGCCAGCAGGGAGGACTCAATTTATGGCTACACCTTC
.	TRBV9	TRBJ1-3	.	CASSQVGGEDTIYF	TGTGCCAGCAGCCAGGTAGGGGGGGAAGACACCATATATTTT
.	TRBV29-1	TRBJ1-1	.	CSVDFPGTEAFF	TGCAGCGTTGATTTCCCCGGCACTGAAGCTTTCTTT
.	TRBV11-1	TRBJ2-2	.	CASSFGVGGELFF	TGTGCCAGCAGCTTTGGTGTCGGCGGGGAGCTGTTTTTT
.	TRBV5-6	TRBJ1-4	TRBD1	CASSLTGGGDEKLFF	TGTGCCAGCAGCTTGACAGGGGGCGGGGATGAAAAACTGTTTTTT
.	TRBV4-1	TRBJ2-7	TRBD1	CASSREQGPPYEQYF	TGCGCCAGCAGCCGCGAACAGGGGCCGCCCTACGAGCAGTACTTC
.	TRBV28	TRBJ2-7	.	CASTTPRRDYEQYF	TGTGCCAGCACCACCCCTCGCAGGGACTACGAGCAGTACTTC
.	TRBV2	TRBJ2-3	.	CASSAVLSTDTQYF	TGTGCCAGCAGTGCAGTACTAAGCACAGATACGCAGTATTTT
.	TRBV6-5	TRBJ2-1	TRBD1	CASSSTGGLSNEQFF	TGTGCCAGCAGTTCCACAGGGGGATTATCGAATGAGCAGTTCTTC
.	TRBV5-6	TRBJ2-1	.	CASSPQGGEQFF	TGTGCCAGCAGCCCGCAGGGGGGTGAGCAGTTCTTC
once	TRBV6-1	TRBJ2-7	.	CASSVRRYAGEQYF	TGTGCCAGCAGCGTTAGGAGGTACGCTGGCGAGCAGTACTTC
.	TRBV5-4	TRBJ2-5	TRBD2	CASSFKAGGPETQYF	TGTGCCAGCAGCTTTAAGGCGGGGGGGCCGGAGACCCAGTACTTC
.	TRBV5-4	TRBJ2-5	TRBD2	CASRRGGLREETQYF	TGTGCCAGCAGGCGGGGGGGACTCAGGGAGGAGACCCAGTACTTC
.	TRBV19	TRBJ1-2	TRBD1	CASRGTALTFNYGYTF	TGTGCCAGTAGGGGGACAGCCCTAACCTTTAACTATGGCTACACCTTC
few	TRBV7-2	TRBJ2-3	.	CASSRTPITADTQYF	TGTGCCAGCAGCCGCACTCCCATTACGGCAGATACGCAGTATTTT
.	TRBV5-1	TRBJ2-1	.	CASSLVTDGGEQFF	TGCGCCAGCAGCTTGGTTACGGATGGAGGTGAGCAGTTCTTC
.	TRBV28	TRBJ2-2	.	CASSLVHHSFGFSNTGELFF	TGTGCCAGCAGTTTAGTACATCATTCATTCGGGTTTTCGAACACCGGGGAGCTGTTTTTT
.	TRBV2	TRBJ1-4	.	CASRAAMGKNEKLFF	TGTGCCAGCAGGGCCGCGATGGGCAAAAATGAAAAACTGTTTTTT
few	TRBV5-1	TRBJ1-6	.	CASSLEGVRSPLHF	TGCGCCAGCAGCTTGGAGGGGGTAAGGTCACCCCTCCACTTT
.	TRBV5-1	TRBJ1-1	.	CASSLGFETESEAFF	TGCGCCAGCAGCTTGGGGTTCGAAACAGAATCTGAAGCTTTCTTT
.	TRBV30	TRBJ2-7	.	CACTISGGSRSYEQYF	TGTGCCTGCACTATTTCGGGGGGCTCCAGGTCCTACGAGCAGTACTTC
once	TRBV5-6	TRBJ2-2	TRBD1	CASSGPWTGKDARELFF	TGTGCCAGCAGCGGCCCCTGGACAGGGAAAGACGCCCGGGAGCTGTTTTTT
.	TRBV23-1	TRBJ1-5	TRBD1	CASSQGDRGNQPQHF	TGCGCCAGCAGTCAAGGGGACAGGGGCAATCAGCCCCAGCATTTT
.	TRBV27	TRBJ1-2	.	CASSLVTGGLNYGYTF	TGTGCCAGCAGTTTGGTTACCGGGGGACTCAACTATGGCTACACCTTC
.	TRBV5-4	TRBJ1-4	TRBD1	CASSSRERGREKLFF	TGTGCCAGCAGCTCCAGGGAGAGGGGGCGAGAAAAACTGTTTTTT
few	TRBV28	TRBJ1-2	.	CASSYPGGGNYGYTF	TGTGCCAGCAGTTACCCCGGGGGAGGGAACTATGGCTACACCTTC
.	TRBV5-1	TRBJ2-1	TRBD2	CASSLQGGGAAGEQFF	TGCGCCAGCAGCTTGCAGGGCGGGGGGGCCGCGGGTGAGCAGTTCTTC
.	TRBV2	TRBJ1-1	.	CASSGRDVNTEAFF	TGTGCCAGCAGTGGGAGGGACGTGAACACTGAAGCTTTCTTT
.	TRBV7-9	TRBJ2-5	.	CASSSREGETQYF	TGTGCCAGCAGTTCCCGAGAGGGAGAGACCCAGTACTTC
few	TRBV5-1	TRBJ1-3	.	CASNGLSGASGNTIYF	TGCGCCAGCAACGGCCTTAGTGGGGCGTCGGGAAACACCATATATTTT
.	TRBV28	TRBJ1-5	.	CASRGPETTRQPQHF	TGTGCCAGCAGGGGGCCGGAAACAACCCGGCAGCCCCAGCATTTT
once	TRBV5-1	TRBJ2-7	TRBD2	CASSSVRGGSYEQYF	TGCGCCAGCAGCTCCGTTCGGGGAGGGTCCTACGAGCAGTACTTC
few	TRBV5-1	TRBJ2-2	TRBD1	CASSTPGTGASNTGELFF	TGCGCCAGCAGCACACCCGGGACAGGGGCCTCGAACACCGGGGAGCTGTTTTTT
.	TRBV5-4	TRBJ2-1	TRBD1	CASSLDGTGSYNEQFF	TGTGCCAGCAGCTTGGATGGGACAGGTTCCTACAATGAGCAGTTCTTC
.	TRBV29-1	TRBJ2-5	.	CSVESRTTEWTQYF	TGCAGCGTTGAGAGTCGGACTACCGAGTGGACCCAGTACTTC
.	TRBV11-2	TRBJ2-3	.	CASSLDRTSTDTQYF	TGTGCCAGCAGCTTAGATAGGACAAGCACAGATACGCAGTATTTT
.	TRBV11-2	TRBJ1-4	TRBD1	CASSARDRVNEKLFF	TGTGCCAGCAGCGCGCGGGACAGAGTTAATGAAAAACTGTTTTTT
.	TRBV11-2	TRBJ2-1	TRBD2	CASSSTSGGAQFF	TGTGCCAGCAGCTCGACTAGCGGGGGGGCCCAGTTCTTC
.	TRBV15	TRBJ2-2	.	CATSRDLRGTGELFF	TGTGCCACCAGCAGAGATTTGAGGGGGACCGGGGAGCTGTTTTTT